This TCR beta chain was profiled in a study of blood T cells in healthy people across ages. The germline CDR1 and CDR2 sequences are MGHRA and YSYEKL. J was trimmed by 1 base and V by 0 bases; bases with no gene match: 2. This CDR3 comprises 15 residues. It was with a sample-barcoded 5' primer and a J-beta primer mix that a second PCR of about 6 to 12 cycles was run. One entry per CDR3 protein, called by TCRdb with MiXCR from the 5' RACE reads. The sample comprises about 800,000 distinct CDR3 sequences, 20% to 25% of which are singletons, and under 4.5% rests with the top ten. A few counts support this clonotype. The data also belong to a second study, concerning T cells of mothers and their children. That work adds: Each 15 ul cDNA reaction used roughly 1.5 ug RNA; all RNA was used. Per child, 2.5 million to 3 million TCR beta CDR3 reads were obtained, against over 9 million per mother.

The chain recombines TRBV4-1 with TRBJ1-1; 7 positions match TRBD1. Sequenced sample: blood. This TCR was recovered from a boy younger than 18 in good health. In DNA, the CDR3 is TGCGCCAGCAGCCAAGATCGGACAGGGAACACTGAAGCTTTCTTT. Residues: CASSQDRTGNTEAFF.